The 29 T cell receptor beta chains below come from one sample, sequenced in a study of shared clonotypes between healthy human individuals. Using immunoSEQ multiplex PCR, the repertoire was profiled, and TCRdb retains in-frame clones only, with some absent. The repertoire has almost 750,000 clones, 72% of them found once; the top ten carry approximately 1.8%. Specimen: memory CD4+ T cells sorted from blood. Regarding subset: CD45RA-negative fraction. The receptors originated from a woman younger than 45 in good health.

The sample holds one count of this clone. The chain employs TRBV28 and TRBJ2-5; TRBD1 is a possible D gene (6 bases). Per germline, CDR1 MDHEN and CDR2 SYDVKM. Trimming took off 8 bases at V and 1 base at J, with 14 bases between the two ends. The CDR3 sequence is 14 residues long. The CDR3 region has the DNA TGTGCCAGCCGCCGGGACACCCTCCAAGAGACCCAGTACTTC. It yields the protein CASRRDTLQETQYF.

The chain combines TRBV7-9 with TRBJ2-3; 13 bases are a match to TRBD2. Trimming cost V 4 bases and J 6 bases; bases outside gene matches: 16. The germline gives CDR1 SEHNR, CDR2 FQNEAQ (reference sequence). CDR3 length equals 19 residues. The CDR3 protein is CASSSPPSGTSGILDTQYF. DNA for the CDR3: TGTGCCAGCAGCTCGCCACCCTCCGGGACTAGCGGGATCTTGGATACGCAGTATTTT. The variable domain in full, with the rest retrieved from reference TRBV7-9 and TRBJ2-3, is DTGVSQNPRHKITKRGQNVTFRCDPISEHNRLYWYRQTLGQGPEFLTYFQNEAQLEKSRLLSDRFSAERPKGSFSTLEIQRTEQGDSAMYLCASSSPPSGTSGILDTQYFGPGTRLTVL.

This clone has only a few counts. J is TRBJ1-2 and V is TRBV7-2; D is unresolved. Germline values: CDR1 SGHTA, CDR2 FQGNSA. CDR3 size: 15 residues. Trimming took off 1 base at V and 2 bases at J, with 11 bases between the two ends. CDR3 sequence reads: CASSLGGAGNYGYTF. The CDR3 region has the DNA TGTGCCAGCAGCTTAGGGGGTGCGGGGAACTATGGCTACACCTTC.

A word on this clone: The same CDR3 is also encoded by other DNA sequences in this sample. The chain employs TRBV27 and TRBJ1-1, with D tentatively TRBD1 (6 bases). This CDR3 has 14 amino acids. Trimming removed 4 bases at V and 1 base at J, with 10 bases between. Germline V gene lookup returns CDR1 MNHEY and CDR2 SMNVEV (reference sequence). This CDR3 reads CASSSPGANTEAFF. In DNA form, the CDR3 reads TGTGCCAGCAGTTCCCCGGGGGCGAACACTGAAGCTTTCTTT.

The chain couples TRBV7-9 to TRBJ2-1; D gene ambiguous. The CDR3 length is 17 residues. V shed 1 base and J shed 0 bases, with 13 bases lying between them. Per germline, CDR1 SEHNR and CDR2 FQNEAQ (reference sequence). CDR3 region: CASSLGALSYSYNEQFF. Here the CDR3 DNA reads TGTGCCAGCAGCTTAGGGGCTCTGAGTTACTCCTACAATGAGCAGTTCTTC.

This chain joins TRBV5-1 and TRBJ2-5, with 7 bases fitting TRBD1. Germline loops: CDR1 SGHRS, CDR2 YFSETQ. The J segment lost 5 bases and the V segment lost 3 bases, leaving 13 bases of the junction unmatched. This CDR3 is built from 16 residues. Written as DNA, the CDR3 is TGCGCCAGCAGCTCGGGGATCGGACAGGCAAGTGAGACCCAGTACTTC. Residues: CASSSGIGQASETQYF. Full variable domain (remainder filled in from reference TRBV5-1 and TRBJ2-5): KAGVTQTPRYLIKTRGQQVTLSCSPISGHRSVSWYQQTPGQGLQFLFEYFSETQRNKGNFPGRFSGRQFSNSRSEMNVSTLELGDSALYLCASSSGIGQASETQYFGPGTRLLVL.

There are a few counts of this clone. The sample contains more than one DNA sequence encoding this CDR3. V and J are TRBV28 and TRBJ2-1; 7 bases are a match to TRBD1. Unmatched junction bases numbered 8, after V lost 5 bases and J lost 7 bases. CDR1 and CDR2 from the germline V gene are MDHEN and SYDVKM. The CDR3 consists of 14 residues. Written as DNA, the CDR3 is TGTGCCAGCAGTCCCTCTCCCAGGGGGAATGAGCAGTTCTTC. It yields the protein CASSPSPRGNEQFF.

The genes are TRBV7-3 and TRBJ1-2, with D tentatively TRBD1 (5 bases). The CDR3 loop spans 15 amino acids. Trimming pared 2 bases from V and 2 bases from J, leaving 12 bases between. Germline assignment: CDR1 SGHTA and CDR2 FQGTGA. The chain's CDR3 is CASSLDSGPNYGYTF. CDR3 in DNA: TGTGCCAGCAGCTTAGACTCAGGGCCAAACTATGGCTACACCTTC.

The genes are TRBV18 and TRBJ2-3, with no clear D. CDR1 KGHSH and CDR2 LQKENI come from the germline V gene. The length of the CDR3 is 14 residues. Trimming shortened V by 5 bases and J by 1 base, and 10 bases separated the two germline ends. The CDR3 is CASSADGRTDTQYF. For the CDR3, the DNA is TGTGCCAGCTCAGCCGACGGTCGCACAGATACGCAGTATTTT. Drawing the rest from reference TRBV18 and TRBJ2-3, the complete variable domain is NAGVMQNPRHLVRRRGQEARLRCSPMKGHSHVYWYRQLPEEGLKFMVYLQKENIIDESGMPKERFSAEFPKEGPSILRIQQVVRGDSAAYFCASSADGRTDTQYFGPGTRLTVL.

The genes are TRBV11-2 and TRBJ2-5, with no clear D. V was shortened by 5 bases and J by 5 bases, with 9 bases between the two germline ends. The CDR3 is 12 amino acids. Germline V lookup: CDR1 SGHAT, CDR2 FQNNGV. CDR3 protein: CASSRNDETQYF. DNA of the CDR3: TGTGCCAGCAGCCGTAACGATGAGACCCAGTACTTC. Based on the CDR3 plus reference TRBV11-2 and TRBJ2-5, the full variable domain is EAGVAQSPRYKIIEKRQSVAFWCNPISGHATLYWYQQILGQGPKLLIQFQNNGVVDDSQLPKDRFSAERLKGVDSTLKIQPAKLEDSAVYLCASSRNDETQYFGPGTRLLVL.

The rearrangement joins TRBV18 to TRBJ1-4, with unresolved D. This CDR3 spans 15 amino acids. Germline V gene data show CDR1 as KGHSH and CDR2 as LQKENI. With 6 bases removed from V and 0 bases from J, the gap between germline ends came to 11 bases. The CDR3: CASSQNEATNEKLFF. The CDR3 DNA follows: TGTGCCAGCTCTCAAAATGAGGCAACTAATGAAAAACTGTTTTTT. The full variable domain, rest sourced from reference TRBV18 and TRBJ1-4, is NAGVMQNPRHLVRRRGQEARLRCSPMKGHSHVYWYRQLPEEGLKFMVYLQKENIIDESGMPKERFSAEFPKEGPSILRIQQVVRGDSAAYFCASSQNEATNEKLFFGSGTQLSVL.

This clone was observed a few times. V is TRBV19 and J is TRBJ2-3, with 9 bases aligning to TRBD1. With V trimmed by 6 bases and J by 4 bases, 5 bases remained unmatched. In germline, CDR1 is LNHDA, CDR2 SQIVND (reference sequence). There are 14 residues in the CDR3. CDR3: CASSSGTGPDTQYF. In nucleotides, the CDR3 is TGTGCCAGTAGCTCCGGGACAGGGCCAGATACGCAGTATTTT.

This clone has just a few counts. The J gene is TRBJ2-2, the V gene TRBV7-6; maybe TRBD2 (5 bases). Germline CDR1 SGHVS, CDR2 FNYEAQ. The CDR3 sequence is 16 residues long. The V gene lost 2 bases and the J gene lost 3 bases, with 13 bases spanning the gap. The CDR3 region is CASSLRGMYDTGELFF. The CDR3 bases are TGTGCCAGCAGCTTAAGAGGGATGTACGACACCGGGGAGCTGTTTTTT.

The chain recombines TRBV6-5 with TRBJ2-3, with TRBD2 identical over 13 bases. CDR1 is MNHEY, CDR2 SVGAGI, per germline. This CDR3 is 14 amino acids long. The V and J ends lost 2 bases and 11 bases, in that order; junction bases with no gene match: 4. The chain's CDR3 is CASSYIGLAGEQYF. The CDR3 bases are TGTGCCAGCAGTTACATCGGACTAGCGGGAGAGCAGTATTTT.

As for this clone: This sample also contains other DNA sequences that code for the same CDR3. The chain recombines TRBV13 with TRBJ2-7; 10 positions agree with TRBD2. The CDR3 covers 14 residues. Germline assignment: CDR1 PRHDT and CDR2 FYEKMQ (reference sequence). J lost 0 bases, V lost 4 bases, and 0 bases had no gene match. The CDR3 region has the DNA TGTGCCAGCAGCTCTAGCGGGGGCTCCTACGAGCAGTACTTC. Its translation: CASSSSGGSYEQYF.

This rearrangement joins TRBV6-6 to TRBJ2-5; 12 bases line up with TRBD2. Germline assignment: CDR1 MNHNY and CDR2 SVGAGI (reference sequence). V was clipped by 2 bases and J by 5 bases; unmatched bases: 6. This CDR3 region has 16 residues. The CDR3 nucleotides read TGTGCCAGCAGTTACCCGGTGACTAGCGGGAGTGAGACCCAGTACTTC. Translation gives CASSYPVTSGSETQYF.

The V and J genes are TRBV15 and TRBJ2-1; perhaps TRBD2 as D (6 bases). Looked up from germline, CDR1 is LNHNV and CDR2 is YYDKDF (reference sequence). The CDR3 covers 15 residues. V lost 1 base and J 5 bases, leaving 12 bases between the germline ends. The CDR3 reads CATSRGASANNEQFF. The CDR3 DNA sequence: TGTGCCACCAGCAGAGGGGCTAGCGCCAACAATGAGCAGTTCTTC.

This chain joins TRBV4-1 and TRBJ1-5; D is perhaps TRBD1 (5 bases). Trimming took 2 bases from V and 5 from J, leaving 13 bases between them. In germline, CDR1 is MGHRA, CDR2 YSYEKL. There are 15 residues in the CDR3. This chain's CDR3 is CASSQHQGNDQPQHF. CDR3 sequence (DNA): TGCGCCAGCAGCCAACACCAGGGAAACGATCAGCCCCAGCATTTT.

The table lists this clone with a count of one. The genes are TRBV5-1 and TRBJ2-7; 7 nucleotides line up with TRBD1. The CDR3 loop spans 14 amino acids. CDR1 is SGHRS and CDR2 is YFSETQ in the germline V gene. V was clipped by 0 bases and J by 5 bases; unmatched bases: 5. The CDR3 bases are TGCGCCAGCAGCTTGGGCCAGGGGGTAAACGAGCAGTACTTC. Its protein is CASSLGQGVNEQYF. Complete variable domain (other parts from reference TRBV5-1 and TRBJ2-7): KAGVTQTPRYLIKTRGQQVTLSCSPISGHRSVSWYQQTPGQGLQFLFEYFSETQRNKGNFPGRFSGRQFSNSRSEMNVSTLELGDSALYLCASSLGQGVNEQYFGPGTRLTVT.

This chain's CDR3 is CASSRQYTDTQYF. The CDR3 coding sequence is TGTGCCAGCAGCCGCCAGTACACAGATACGCAGTATTTT. The V call is TRBV5-4, the J call TRBJ2-3; D remains unclear. Per the germline V gene, CDR1 is SGHNT and CDR2 is YYREEE (reference sequence). The germline V and J ends were trimmed by 4 bases and 2 bases, with 8 bases remaining between them. CDR3 length: 13 amino acids. The complete variable domain, with remaining parts taken from reference TRBV5-4 and TRBJ2-3, reads ETGVTQSPTHLIKTRGQQVTLRCSSQSGHNTVSWYQQALGQGPQFIFQYYREEENGRGNFPPRFSGLQFPNYSSELNVNALELDDSALYLCASSRQYTDTQYFGPGTRLTVL.

The V gene is TRBV4-2, the J gene TRBJ2-1; D not resolved. The CDR3 consists of 14 residues. The V gene's germline CDR1 is LGHNA and CDR2 YNFKEQ. Between the trimmed V and J ends, which lost 3 bases and 7 bases, there was a span of 13 bases. The DNA of the CDR3 is TGTGCCAGCAGCCATCCCGTCGAAGCGAATGAGCAGTTCTTC. This gives the protein CASSHPVEANEQFF.

This clone was found a few times. The chain has TRBV27 and TRBJ2-3, with a tentative D call TRBD2 (6 bases). The CDR3 is 12 amino acids. Trimming took 1 base from V and 13 from J, leaving 12 bases between them. Germline assignment: CDR1 MNHEY and CDR2 SMNVEV (reference sequence). The CDR3 DNA sequence: TGTGCCAGCAGTTTATTATCGGGAGTAGAGTATTTT. Translating it yields CASSLLSGVEYF.

This chain connects TRBV5-4 to TRBJ2-7, with a possible D match to TRBD1 (6 bases). The length of the CDR3 is 14 residues. Per germline, CDR1 SGHNT and CDR2 YYREEE (reference sequence). Trimming pared 1 base from V and 2 bases from J, leaving 10 bases between. The CDR3 nucleotides read TGTGCCAGCAGCTTGACAGGGCTCACCTACGAGCAGTACTTC. Amino acid sequence: CASSLTGLTYEQYF.

The gene calls are TRBV10-3 and TRBJ1-6; D remains ambiguous. This CDR3 comprises 13 residues. Germline values: CDR1 ENHRY, CDR2 SYGVKD. Trimming removed 8 bases from V and 6 bases from J, with 11 bases in between. CDR3 sequence reads: CAIGSAANSPLHF. The CDR3 nucleotides read TGTGCCATCGGGTCGGCAGCTAATTCACCCCTCCACTTT.

This sequence joins TRBV5-1 and TRBJ2-1; 9 nucleotides line up with TRBD2. CDR1 SGHRS and CDR2 YFSETQ come from the germline V gene. V was clipped by 3 bases and J by 8 bases; unmatched bases: 9. The CDR3 is 15 residues long. The CDR3 protein is CASSSTPGTSYEQFF. CDR3 DNA sequence: TGCGCCAGCAGCTCGACTCCCGGGACTAGCTATGAGCAGTTCTTC.

This clone has just a few counts. V usage is TRBV5-1 and J usage is TRBJ1-3, with TRBD1 as a possible D gene (6 bases). The ends were cut back, 4 bases at V and 1 base at J, with 9 bases in the middle. The CDR3 has 14 amino acids. Germline V lookup: CDR1 SGHRS, CDR2 YFSETQ. CDR3 sequence: CASSEGTSGNTIYF. Here the CDR3 DNA reads TGCGCCAGCAGCGAAGGGACATCTGGAAACACCATATATTTT.

The chain recombines TRBV27 with TRBJ2-7, with 7 bases matching TRBD2. CDR1 and CDR2 (germline): MNHEY, SMNVEV (reference sequence). Trimming took 5 bases from V and 0 from J; bases not matched to a gene: 10. This CDR3 contains 16 residues. The CDR3 protein is CASSPRLAFTSYEQYF. CDR3 nucleotide sequence: TGTGCCAGCAGTCCCCGACTAGCCTTCACCTCCTACGAGCAGTACTTC.

The sample holds a few counts of this clone. The genes are TRBV4-1 and TRBJ1-1; no clear D. The CDR3 is 14 residues long. Germline V CDR1 and CDR2: MGHRA, YSYEKL. Trimming took off 6 bases at V and 1 base at J, with 12 bases between the two ends. The CDR3, as DNA: TGCGCCAGCAGAGACGAGCGAGGGAACACTGAAGCTTTCTTT. It encodes CASRDERGNTEAFF.

The chain is built from TRBV28 and TRBJ2-7; possibly TRBD1 for D (6 bases). Germline CDR1 MDHEN, CDR2 SYDVKM. The length of the CDR3 is 13 residues. The V gene lost 6 bases and the J gene lost 5 bases, with 14 bases spanning the gap. The chain's CDR3 is CASSTTGLHEQYF. Here the CDR3 DNA reads TGTGCCAGCAGCACCACAGGGTTGCACGAGCAGTACTTC.